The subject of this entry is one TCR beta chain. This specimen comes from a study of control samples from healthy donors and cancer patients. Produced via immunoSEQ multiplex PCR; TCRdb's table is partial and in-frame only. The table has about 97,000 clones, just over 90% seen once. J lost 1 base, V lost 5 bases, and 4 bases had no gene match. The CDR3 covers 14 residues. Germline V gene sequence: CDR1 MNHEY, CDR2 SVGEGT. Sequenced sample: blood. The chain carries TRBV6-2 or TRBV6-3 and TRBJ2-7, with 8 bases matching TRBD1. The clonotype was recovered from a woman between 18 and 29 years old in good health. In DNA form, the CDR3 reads TGTGCCAGCAGTCAGGACAGGGATTCCTACGAGCAGTACTTC. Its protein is CASSQDRDSYEQYF.